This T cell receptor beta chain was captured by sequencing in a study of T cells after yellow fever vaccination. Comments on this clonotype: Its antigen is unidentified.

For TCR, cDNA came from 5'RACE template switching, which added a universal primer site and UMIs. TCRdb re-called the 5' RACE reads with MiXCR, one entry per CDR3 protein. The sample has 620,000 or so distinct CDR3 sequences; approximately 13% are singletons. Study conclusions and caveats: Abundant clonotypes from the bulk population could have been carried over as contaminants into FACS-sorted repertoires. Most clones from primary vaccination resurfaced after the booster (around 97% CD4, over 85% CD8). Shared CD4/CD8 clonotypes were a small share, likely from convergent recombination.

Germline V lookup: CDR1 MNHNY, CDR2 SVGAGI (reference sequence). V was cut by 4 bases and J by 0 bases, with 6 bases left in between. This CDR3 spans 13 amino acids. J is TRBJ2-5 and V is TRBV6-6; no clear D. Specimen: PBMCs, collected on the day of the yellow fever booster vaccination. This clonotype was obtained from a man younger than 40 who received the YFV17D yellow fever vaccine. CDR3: CASSSTYQETQYF. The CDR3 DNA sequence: TGTGCCAGCAGTTCTACGTACCAAGAGACCCAGTACTTC.